This TCR beta chain was identified in a study of shared clonotypes between healthy human individuals. The CDR3 is 14 amino acids. CDR1 and CDR2 (germline): LGHNA, YSLEER. Between the trimmed V and J ends, which lost 8 bases and 0 bases, there was a span of 11 bases. Measured with immunoSEQ multiplex PCR; TCRdb has only the in-frame clones, and not every one. Among around 2.3 million clones listed, approximately 95% were seen once. This TCR came from a man between 18 and 35 years old in good health. The sequenced material came from naive CD4+ T cells sorted from blood. The subset is: CD45RA+ positively selected. The rearrangement uses TRBV4-3 and TRBJ2-1; a possible D gene is TRBD2 (5 bases). Here the CDR3 DNA reads TGCGCCAGCTCGAGCGGATTCTCCTACAATGAGCAGTTCTTC. Residues: CASSSGFSYNEQFF.